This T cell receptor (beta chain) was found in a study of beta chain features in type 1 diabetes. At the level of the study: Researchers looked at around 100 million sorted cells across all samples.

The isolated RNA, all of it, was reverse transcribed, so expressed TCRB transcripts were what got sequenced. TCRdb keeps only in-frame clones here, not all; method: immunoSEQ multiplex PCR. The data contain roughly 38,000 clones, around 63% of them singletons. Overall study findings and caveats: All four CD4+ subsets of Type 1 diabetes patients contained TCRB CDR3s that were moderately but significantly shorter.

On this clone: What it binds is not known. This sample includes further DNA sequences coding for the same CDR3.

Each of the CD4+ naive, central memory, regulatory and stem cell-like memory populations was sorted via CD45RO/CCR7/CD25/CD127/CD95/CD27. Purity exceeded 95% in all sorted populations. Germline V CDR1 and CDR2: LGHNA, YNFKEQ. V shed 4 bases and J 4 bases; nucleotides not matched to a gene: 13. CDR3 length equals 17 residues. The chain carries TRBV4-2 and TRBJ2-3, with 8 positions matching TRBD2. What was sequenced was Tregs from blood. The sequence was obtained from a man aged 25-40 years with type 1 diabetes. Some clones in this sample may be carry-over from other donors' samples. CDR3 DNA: TGTGCCAGCAGCCCTGGAGCGGGGGCCGGGGGAGCAGATACGCAGTATTTT. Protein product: CASSPGAGAGGADTQYF.